This T cell receptor (beta chain) was sequenced during a study of blood T cell repertoires in COVID-19. CDR1 and CDR2 from the germline V gene are KGHSH and LQKENI. This CDR3 has 16 amino acids. V lost 3 bases and J lost 2; bases outside the gene matches: 5. Method: immunoSEQ multiplex PCR; TCRdb's copy keeps in-frame clones and lacks some. The sample has a few hundred thousand clones; approximately 91% are singletons. This TCR was recovered from a woman aged 25 to 39 with COVID-19, enrolled during active disease. The chain links TRBV18 to TRBJ2-2; 8 nucleotides line up with TRBD1. Sample: peripheral blood. CDR3 coding DNA: TGTGCCAGCTCACCGGCCACAGGGGGAAACACCGGGGAGCTGTTTTTT. Protein sequence: CASSPATGGNTGELFF.